A single sample gave rise to the 6 T cell receptor beta chains below, sequenced in a study of blood T cell repertoires in COVID-19. Measured with immunoSEQ multiplex PCR; TCRdb has only the in-frame clones, and not every one. Of under 95,000 clones listed, roughly 89% are singletons. The specimen was peripheral blood. All receptors derive from a woman in her forties or fifties with acute or convalescent COVID-19.

The chain employs TRBV4-1 and TRBJ2-6, with D tentatively TRBD2 (6 bases). The V gene lost 2 bases and the J gene lost 1 base, with 18 bases spanning the gap. The length of the CDR3 is 19 residues. CDR1 and CDR2 from the germline V gene are MGHRA and YSYEKL. The CDR3 loop reads CASSQIPGGGMSGANVLTF. The CDR3 region has the DNA TGCGCCAGCAGCCAAATCCCCGGTGGCGGGATGTCTGGGGCCAACGTCCTGACTTTC.

V gene TRBV19 combines with J gene TRBJ2-7; maybe TRBD2 (7 bases). The CDR3 loop spans 14 amino acids. Germline CDR1 reads LNHDA; CDR2 reads SQIVND (reference sequence). V lost 9 bases and J lost 1, with 16 bases in between. CDR3 nucleotide sequence: TGTGCCAGCGCGGGGGCGGGACCTTCCTACGAGCAGTACTTC. Its protein product is CASAGAGPSYEQYF.

This clone was detected only once. J is TRBJ1-2 and V is TRBV24-1; D is unclear. V shed 5 bases and J shed 5 bases, with 8 bases lying between them. CDR1 is KGHDR, CDR2 SFDVKD, per germline. There are 12 residues in the CDR3. CDR3 DNA: TGTGCCACCAGTGCTGGAGATTATGGCTACACCTTC. Translated, it gives CATSAGDYGYTF.

This chain uses TRBV3-1 (or the pseudogene TRBV3-2) with TRBJ2-7, with unresolved D. The germline V gene has CDR1 LGHDT and CDR2 YNNKEL (reference sequence). CDR3 size: 14 residues. V dropped 0 bases and J dropped 3 bases, with 9 bases sitting between them. CDR3 DNA: TGTGCCAGCAGCCAAGAGCCGGGTTACTACGAGCAGTACTTC. Protein: CASSQEPGYYEQYF.

This sequence joins TRBV11-2 and TRBJ1-6; 7 bases are a match to TRBD1. This CDR3 has 15 amino acids. J gave up 9 bases and V 3 bases, and 8 bases lay outside the gene matches. CDR1 SGHAT and CDR2 FQNNGV come from the germline V gene. The CDR3 DNA reads as TGTGCCAGCAGCTTGGGGGACAGTTTGAGTTCACCCCTCCACTTT. This encodes CASSLGDSLSSPLHF.

This clone appeared a single time. CDR3 bases: TGCGCCAGCAGCCTAGCCTACTCGAGAGAGCAGTTCTTC. Protein: CASSLAYSREQFF. The rearrangement joins TRBV4-3 to TRBJ2-1; D gene uncertain. CDR1 and CDR2 (germline): LGHNA, YSLEER. CDR3 size: 13 residues. Trimming removed 4 bases at V and 10 bases at J, with 14 bases between.